The 27 T cell receptor beta chains below all came from one sample that was sequenced in a study of T cells in tuberculosis. Sorting used thawed, overnight-rested PBMC stained with anti-CD3, a viability dye and GMM-loaded CD1B tetramer. CD1B tetramers were loaded with Rhodococcus equi-derived C32 glucose monomycolate. Clones were sequenced by immunoSEQ multiplex PCR, and TCRdb holds only the in-frame ones, with some missing. The sample shows nearly 60,000 clones, roughly 87% of them seen only once. Sequencing used CD1b-GMM tetramer-negative cells sorted from PBMCs. These receptors were obtained from an adult woman with latent tuberculosis.

V is TRBV7-2 and J is TRBJ1-2; tentatively, D is TRBD1 (5 bases). With 5 bases removed from V and 7 bases from J, the gap between germline ends came to 14 bases. The germline V gene has CDR1 SGHTA and CDR2 FQGNSA. The CDR3 runs 13 residues. CDR3 sequence reads: CASSEGGVGGYTF. The DNA for the CDR3 is TGTGCCAGCAGCGAGGGAGGGGTGGGTGGCTACACCTTC.

This clone was recorded a few times. The chain joins TRBV7-9 to TRBJ2-3, with 8 bases that match TRBD2. Trimming cost V 5 bases and J 2 bases; bases outside gene matches: 12. Germline assignment: CDR1 SEHNR and CDR2 FQNEAQ (reference sequence). The CDR3 runs 17 residues. The CDR3, as DNA: TGTGCCAGCAGCCAAGAGGGTGCGGGAGGAACCACAGATACGCAGTATTTT. Protein: CASSQEGAGGTTDTQYF.

The rearrangement uses TRBV4-1 and TRBJ2-7; 8 positions match TRBD2. Germline CDR1 is MGHRA and CDR2 is YSYEKL. CDR3 length equals 16 residues. V trimming: 0 bases; J trimming: 4 bases; junction bases outside the gene matches: 8. The CDR3 sequence: CASSQDSGLEIYEQYF. CDR3 nucleotides: TGCGCCAGCAGCCAAGATTCGGGACTAGAAATTTACGAGCAGTACTTC.

The V call is TRBV27, the J call TRBJ2-7, with 7 bases lining up with TRBD1. J was trimmed by 5 bases and V by 5 bases; bases with no gene match: 9. Germline assignment: CDR1 MNHEY and CDR2 SMNVEV (reference sequence). CDR3 length equals 14 residues. In nucleotides, the CDR3 is TGTGCCAGCAGTATGACATCCACAGGGGACGAGCAGTACTTC. This sequence encodes CASSMTSTGDEQYF.

The V call is TRBV30, the J call TRBJ2-7; 14 bases fit TRBD2. The V segment lost 0 bases and the J segment 4 bases; nucleotides outside the gene matches: 17. Germline V lookup: CDR1 GTSNPN, CDR2 SVGIG (reference sequence). The CDR3 has 20 amino acids. For the CDR3, the DNA is TGTGCCTGGAGTGTACATATGACTAGCGGGAGGGCTTTAGGTTTGTACGAGCAGTACTTC. As protein: CAWSVHMTSGRALGLYEQYF.

V and J are TRBV7-2 and TRBJ2-5, with 10 bases fitting TRBD2. Germline V gene sequence: CDR1 SGHTA, CDR2 FQGNSA. This CDR3 comprises 16 residues. V shed 2 bases, J shed 4 bases, and the junction held 7 bases outside the gene matches. In DNA, the CDR3 is TGTGCCAGCAGCTTAAGGTCGCTAGCGGGGGTAGAGACCCAGTACTTC. Its translation: CASSLRSLAGVETQYF.

In DNA form, the CDR3 reads TGCGCCAGCAGCTTGGCAGGGACTGGAAACACCATATATTTT. It is translated as CASSLAGTGNTIYF. The chain has TRBV5-1 and TRBJ1-3; D perhaps matches TRBD1 (5 bases). Germline values: CDR1 SGHRS, CDR2 YFSETQ. Trimming left V 0 bases short and J 2 bases short, with 6 bases between. The CDR3 is 14 amino acids. Variable domain in full (rest from reference TRBV5-1 and TRBJ1-3): KAGVTQTPRYLIKTRGQQVTLSCSPISGHRSVSWYQQTPGQGLQFLFEYFSETQRNKGNFPGRFSGRQFSNSRSEMNVSTLELGDSALYLCASSLAGTGNTIYFGEGSWLTVV.

J is TRBJ2-5 and V is TRBV18; possibly TRBD2 for D (5 bases). The J call may be mistaken, given a closer DNA end match to TRBJ2-7. The CDR3 loop spans 13 amino acids. Germline CDR1 reads KGHSH; CDR2 reads LQKENI. CDR3 coding DNA: TGTGCCAGCTCCAAAGCGGCGTCGGGCGAGCAGTACTTC. Amino acids: CASSKAASGEQYF.

The rearrangement uses TRBV23-1 and TRBJ1-5; TRBD1 aligns across 7 bases. TRBV23-1 has ORF status, its function being uncertain. The length of the CDR3 is 19 residues. V trimming: 0 bases; J trimming: 1 base; junction bases outside the gene matches: 12. Here the CDR3 reads CASSQSAGTEMRSNQPQHF. CDR3 in DNA: TGCGCCAGCAGTCAATCTGCGGGGACAGAAATGAGGAGCAATCAGCCCCAGCATTTT.

The chain couples TRBV11-3 to TRBJ2-1; possible D gene TRBD2, 5 bases. V shed 1 base and J shed 0 bases, with 7 bases lying between them. Germline-derived CDR1 and CDR2 are SGHNT and YENEEA. The CDR3 runs 15 residues. In DNA form, the CDR3 reads TGTGCCAGCAGCTTAGGTGACTACTCCTACAATGAGCAGTTCTTC. Protein sequence: CASSLGDYSYNEQFF.

The chain recombines TRBV5-1 with TRBJ2-3; D is perhaps TRBD2 (6 bases). V lost 5 bases and J lost 7, with 14 bases in between. The CDR3 totals 13 residues. Germline values: CDR1 SGHRS, CDR2 YFSETQ. Written as DNA, the CDR3 is TGCGCCAGCAGATGGGGGGAGCAAAATACGCAGTATTTT. As protein: CASRWGEQNTQYF. The variable domain in full, with the rest retrieved from reference TRBV5-1 and TRBJ2-3, is KAGVTQTPRYLIKTRGQQVTLSCSPISGHRSVSWYQQTPGQGLQFLFEYFSETQRNKGNFPGRFSGRQFSNSRSEMNVSTLELGDSALYLCASRWGEQNTQYFGPGTRLTVL.

The V call is TRBV6-6, the J call TRBJ2-4; 8 nucleotides align to TRBD2. Germline CDR1 MNHNY, CDR2 SVGAGI (reference sequence). This CDR3 has 15 amino acids. Unmatched junction bases numbered 8, after V lost 7 bases and J lost 3 bases. In DNA, the CDR3 is TGTGCCAGCAATGCGGGAGGCACTAACAAAAACATTCAGTACTTC. Amino acid sequence: CASNAGGTNKNIQYF.

The rearrangement links TRBV5-5 to TRBJ2-7; D perhaps matches TRBD1 (5 bases). CDR1 SGHKS and CDR2 YYEKEE come from the germline V gene (reference sequence). The CDR3 covers 16 residues. Trimming took off 2 bases at V and 0 bases at J, with 15 bases between the two ends. The CDR3 region is CASSLGVGWGSYEQYF. DNA of the CDR3: TGTGCCAGCAGCTTAGGGGTAGGGTGGGGCTCCTACGAGCAGTACTTC.

This clone was counted once. The chain links TRBV4-1 to TRBJ2-5, with D uncertain. The CDR3 spans 15 residues. Germline values: CDR1 MGHRA, CDR2 YSYEKL. Trimming took off 6 bases at V and 3 bases at J, with 17 bases between the two ends. The CDR3 coding sequence is TGCGCCAGCAGTCCCGTGTCCAGTTTTGAAGAGACCCAGTACTTC. Its protein is CASSPVSSFEETQYF.

As DNA, the CDR3 is TGTGCCAGCAGCTTGGCTAGCGGGGTGCGAGAGACCCAGTACTTC. Translated: CASSLASGVRETQYF. This chain connects TRBV5-4 to TRBJ2-5; the match to TRBD2 covers 9 bases. The germline V gene has CDR1 SGHNT and CDR2 YYREEE (reference sequence). Trimming removed 0 bases from V and 4 bases from J; junction bases left unmatched: 4. The CDR3 covers 15 residues.

The V gene is TRBV5-1, the J gene TRBJ2-1; a weak D match, TRBD2 (7 bases). Germline loops: CDR1 SGHRS, CDR2 YFSETQ. The CDR3 contains 14 residues. V gave up 4 bases and J gave up 7 bases, with 15 bases separating them. The DNA for the CDR3 is TGCGCCAGCAGCCCGGGGGGCGGTTATAATGAGCAGTTCTTC. Translated: CASSPGGGYNEQFF.

V is TRBV4-1 and J is TRBJ2-3; TRBD2 aligns across 10 bases. The CDR3 extends over 16 amino acids. Losses at the gene ends were 2 bases for V and 5 bases for J; bases not matched to a gene: 7. The V gene's germline CDR1 is MGHRA and CDR2 YSYEKL. The CDR3 loop reads CASSQTSGGAQDTQYF. The CDR3 DNA is TGCGCCAGCAGCCAAACGAGCGGGGGGGCACAAGATACGCAGTATTTT.

The rearrangement uses TRBV7-3 and TRBJ2-5, with TRBD2 matching over 7 bases. V was clipped by 4 bases and J by 4 bases; unmatched bases: 6. Germline V gene lookup returns CDR1 SGHTA and CDR2 FQGTGA. CDR3 length equals 14 residues. The CDR3 DNA reads as TGTGCCAGCAGCTCTAGCGGTTTGCCAGAGACCCAGTACTTC. Protein: CASSSSGLPETQYF. Full variable domain (rest looked up from reference TRBV7-3 and TRBJ2-5): GAGVSQTPSNKVTEKGKYVELRCDPISGHTALYWYRQSLGQGPEFLIYFQGTGAADDSGLPNDRFFAVRPEGSVSTLKIQRTERGDSAVYLCASSSSGLPETQYFGPGTRLLVL.

This rearrangement joins TRBV5-4 to TRBJ2-2, with 11 bases lining up with TRBD2. The CDR3 sequence is 16 residues long. Trimming cost V 2 bases and J 4 bases; bases outside gene matches: 4. Germline V gene data show CDR1 as SGHNT and CDR2 as YYREEE (reference sequence). CDR3 region: CASSFTSGSITGELFF. In nucleotides, the CDR3 is TGTGCCAGCAGCTTTACTAGCGGGAGTATCACCGGGGAGCTGTTTTTT.

The chain joins TRBV6-5 to TRBJ2-7; TRBD1 is a possible D gene (6 bases). The CDR3 runs to 14 residues. Germline CDR1 reads MNHEY; CDR2 reads SVGAGI. V was cut by 7 bases and J by 7 bases, with 20 bases left in between. CDR3 nucleotide sequence: TGTGCCAGCATCCGGACAGCCGGGGTCGGGGAGCAGTACTTC. It codes for CASIRTAGVGEQYF.

This chain joins TRBV9 and TRBJ2-4; 12 bases line up with TRBD1. Germline CDR1 reads SGDLS; CDR2 reads YYNGEE. This CDR3 is 16 amino acids long. V trimming: 7 bases; J trimming: 1 base; junction bases outside the gene matches: 6. CDR3 loop: CASSRDRGQAKNIQYF. The DNA for the CDR3 is TGTGCCAGCTCCCGGGACAGGGGGCAGGCCAAAAACATTCAGTACTTC.

The CDR3 coding sequence is TGTGCCAGCTCACCTATGAGGAGCAATCAGCCCCAGCATTTT. It translates to CASSPMRSNQPQHF. The rearrangement joins TRBV18 to TRBJ1-5, with D unclear. The CDR3 has 14 residues. Germline V CDR1 and CDR2: KGHSH, LQKENI. V was cut by 3 bases and J by 1 base, with 7 bases left in between.

The V and J genes are TRBV15 and TRBJ1-2, with D possibly being TRBD1 (6 bases). V was shortened by 4 bases and J by 7 bases, with 10 bases between the two germline ends. The CDR3 has 12 amino acids. Germline CDR1 reads LNHNV; CDR2 reads YYDKDF (reference sequence). The CDR3: CATSIQGLGYTF. Here the CDR3 DNA reads TGTGCCACCAGCATCCAGGGGCTTGGCTACACCTTC.

The chain has TRBV7-2 and TRBJ1-3; 11 bases match TRBD1. The CDR3 has 14 residues. Germline V gives CDR1 SGHTA, CDR2 FQGNSA. Trimming at V came to 4 bases and at J to 6 bases, leaving 2 bases not matched to a gene. Here the CDR3 reads CASSWDRGENTIYF. DNA for the CDR3: TGTGCCAGCAGCTGGGACAGGGGGGAAAACACCATATATTTT.

The V gene is TRBV7-2, the J gene TRBJ2-6; D not certain. Germline values: CDR1 SGHTA, CDR2 FQGNSA. V dropped 3 bases and J dropped 0 bases, with 6 bases sitting between them. The CDR3 is 15 residues long. The CDR3 DNA reads TGTGCCAGCAGCTTTGAGAGCTCTGGGGCCAACGTCCTGACTTTC. Encoded protein: CASSFESSGANVLTF.

The chain uses TRBV29-1 and TRBJ1-1; D not resolved. CDR1 is SQVTM and CDR2 is ANQGSEA in the germline V gene. With 4 bases removed from V and 5 bases from J, the gap between germline ends came to 8 bases. There are 11 residues in the CDR3. The CDR3 nucleotides are TGCAGCGTTGTATTCCGTACTGAAGCTTTCTTT. It codes for CSVVFRTEAFF.

The genes are TRBV15 and TRBJ2-6; the D is unclear. The V end lost 9 bases, the J end lost 0 bases, and 9 bases lay between the germline ends. From germline, CDR1 is LNHNV and CDR2 YYDKDF (reference sequence). CDR3 size: 14 residues. The CDR3 protein is CATADNSGANVLTF. CDR3 sequence (DNA): TGTGCCACGGCCGACAACTCTGGGGCCAACGTCCTGACTTTC.